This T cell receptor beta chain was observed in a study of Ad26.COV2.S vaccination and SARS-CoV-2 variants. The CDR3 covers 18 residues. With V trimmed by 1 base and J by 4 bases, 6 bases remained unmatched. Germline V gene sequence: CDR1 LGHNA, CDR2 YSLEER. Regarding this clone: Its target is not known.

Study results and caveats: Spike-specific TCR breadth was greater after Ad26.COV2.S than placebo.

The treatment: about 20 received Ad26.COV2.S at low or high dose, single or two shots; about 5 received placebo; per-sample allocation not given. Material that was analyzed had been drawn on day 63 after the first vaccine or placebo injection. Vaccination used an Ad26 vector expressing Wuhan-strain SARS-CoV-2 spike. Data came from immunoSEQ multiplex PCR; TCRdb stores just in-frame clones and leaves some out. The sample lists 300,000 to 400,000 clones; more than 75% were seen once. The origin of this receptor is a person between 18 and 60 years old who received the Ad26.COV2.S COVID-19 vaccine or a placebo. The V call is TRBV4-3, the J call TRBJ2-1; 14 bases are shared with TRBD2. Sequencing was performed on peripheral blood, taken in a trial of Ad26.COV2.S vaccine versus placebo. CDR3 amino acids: CASSQATGLAGGYNEQFF. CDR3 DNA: TGCGCCAGCAGCCAAGCAACCGGACTAGCGGGGGGTTACAATGAGCAGTTCTTC.